What follows are 24 T cell receptor beta chains derived from one specimen sequenced in a study of cytomegalovirus exposure and HLA in healthy donors. Only in-frame clones appear in the TCRdb table, and some are missing; sequencing was by immunoSEQ multiplex PCR. The table lists roughly 60,000 clones, about 95% of them singletons. The specimen sequenced was PBMCs. Receptors were obtained from a man younger than 35 in good health and CMV-seronegative.

In this sample, this clone turned up once. CDR3 bases: TGTGCCAGCCTTAGCGGGAGTGACGGGGAGCTGTTTTTT. Its translation is CASLSGSDGELFF. The rearrangement uses TRBV6-5 and TRBJ2-2; 9 nucleotides agree with TRBD2. Germline lookup yields CDR1 MNHEY and CDR2 SVGAGI. With 8 bases clipped from V and 7 bases from J, the junction kept 5 bases outside the gene matches. This CDR3 has 13 amino acids.

V and J are TRBV29-1 and TRBJ2-2; D is unclear. V lost 4 bases to trimming and J lost 2 bases, with 8 bases between them. Germline V gene sequence: CDR1 SQVTM, CDR2 ANQGSEA. CDR3 size: 13 residues. CDR3 in amino acids: CSVARGNTGELFF. CDR3 bases: TGCAGCGTTGCCCGAGGCAACACCGGGGAGCTGTTTTTT.

This chain uses TRBV29-1 with TRBJ2-1; weak D call: TRBD1 (6 bases). Looked up from germline, CDR1 is SQVTM and CDR2 is ANQGSEA. Trimming stripped 3 bases from V and 4 bases from J, with 10 bases between. The CDR3 has 13 amino acids. DNA of the CDR3: TGCAGCGTTGATCTGACAGGTTACAATGAGCAGTTCTTC. Its translation: CSVDLTGYNEQFF.

This clone was seen just once. Here the CDR3 DNA reads TGTGCCTCCTCCGGGGGGCGCGCGGCAGATACGCAGTATTTT. Encoded protein: CASSGGRAADTQYF. V gene TRBV19 combines with J gene TRBJ2-3; TRBD2 is a possible D gene (7 bases). The germline CDR1 and CDR2 sequences are LNHDA and SQIVND (reference sequence). There are 14 residues in the CDR3. Trimming left V 11 bases short and J 4 bases short, with 19 bases between.

CDR3 sequence reads: CASSQAQGTGNTIYF. The CDR3, as DNA: TGCGCCAGCAGCCAAGCACAGGGAACTGGAAACACCATATATTTT. The chain couples TRBV4-3 to TRBJ1-3; tentative D call: TRBD1 (6 bases). The V end was cut by 1 base, the J end by 2 bases, with 9 bases between. This CDR3 is 15 amino acids long. The germline gives CDR1 LGHNA, CDR2 YSLEER.

The chain recombines TRBV7-9 with TRBJ2-1, with TRBD1 as a possible D gene (6 bases). Germline CDR1 and CDR2: SEHNR and FQNEAQ (reference sequence). This CDR3 is built from 11 residues. V lost 4 bases to trimming and J lost 11 bases, with 9 bases between them. CDR3 protein: CASSSRDKQFF. The DNA for the CDR3 is TGTGCCAGCAGCTCCCGGGACAAGCAGTTCTTC.

The chain recombines TRBV5-1 with TRBJ2-5, with D possibly being TRBD1 (6 bases). V shed 0 bases and J shed 2 bases, with 8 bases lying between them. Per germline, CDR1 SGHRS and CDR2 YFSETQ. The CDR3 consists of 14 residues. DNA for the CDR3: TGCGCCAGCAGCTTGGGGACAGCTCAAGAGACCCAGTACTTC. Translating gives CASSLGTAQETQYF.

The chain employs TRBV11-3 and TRBJ2-7; tentatively, D is TRBD2 (6 bases). Per the germline V gene, CDR1 is SGHNT and CDR2 is YENEEA. CDR3 length: 11 residues. Trimming shortened V by 10 bases and J by 3 bases, and 10 bases separated the two germline ends. Written as DNA, the CDR3 is TGTGCCACTTCTAGCGACTACGAGCAGTACTTC. Amino acids: CATSSDYEQYF.

The V gene is TRBV30, the J gene TRBJ2-2; maybe TRBD1 (6 bases). CDR1 and CDR2 from the germline V gene are GTSNPN and SVGIG (reference sequence). There are 14 residues in the CDR3. The V end lost 4 bases, the J end lost 6 bases, and 15 bases lay between the germline ends. CDR3 protein: CAWTLGAFAGELFF. The CDR3 DNA reads as TGTGCCTGGACGCTGGGGGCATTTGCCGGGGAGCTGTTTTTT.

The chain couples TRBV5-6 to TRBJ1-1; D remains ambiguous. This CDR3 region has 14 residues. The germline CDR1 and CDR2 sequences are SGHDT and YYEEEE. V lost 0 bases to trimming and J lost 1 base, with 7 bases between them. CDR3 amino acids: CASSLVGGNTEAFF. The CDR3 nucleotides read TGTGCCAGCAGCTTGGTAGGAGGGAACACTGAAGCTTTCTTT.

The genes are TRBV9 and TRBJ2-5; 11 bases map to TRBD1. V trimming: 4 bases; J trimming: 5 bases; junction bases outside the gene matches: 4. CDR1 and CDR2 from the germline V gene are SGDLS and YYNGEE. CDR3 size: 14 residues. CDR3 sequence reads: CASSPGQGGETQYF. The DNA for the CDR3 is TGTGCCAGCAGCCCGGGACAGGGGGGGGAGACCCAGTACTTC.

This chain uses TRBV30 with TRBJ2-3, with TRBD2 identical over 10 bases. The V gene's germline CDR1 is GTSNPN and CDR2 SVGIG (reference sequence). The CDR3 covers 14 residues. Losses at the gene ends were 2 bases for V and 6 bases for J; bases not matched to a gene: 5. CDR3 loop: CAWSLAGDLDTQYF. CDR3 DNA: TGTGCCTGGAGTCTAGCGGGAGATTTGGATACGCAGTATTTT.

This clone came up once. This rearrangement joins TRBV10-3 to TRBJ1-1; D is unclear. The germline V gene has CDR1 ENHRY and CDR2 SYGVKD. Deletions cut 2 bases from V and 6 bases from J, with 13 bases between. The CDR3 runs to 14 residues. CDR3 sequence: CAISEGVADPEAFF. As DNA, the CDR3 is TGTGCCATCAGTGAGGGGGTAGCGGATCCTGAAGCTTTCTTT.

This clone is a singleton in its sample. The V call is TRBV4-1, the J call TRBJ2-1, with 7 bases lining up with TRBD1. Trimming cost V 4 bases and J 4 bases; bases outside gene matches: 7. Germline CDR1 reads MGHRA; CDR2 reads YSYEKL. The CDR3 totals 15 residues. CDR3 DNA sequence: TGCGCCAGCAGCCTGGACAGGTTAAGTTACAATGAGCAGTTCTTC. This sequence encodes CASSLDRLSYNEQFF.

The chain couples TRBV29-1 to TRBJ2-2; D is unclear. The CDR3 contains 14 residues. The V end lost 6 bases, the J end lost 2 bases, and 13 bases lay between the germline ends. Germline V lookup: CDR1 SQVTM, CDR2 ANQGSEA. The CDR3 DNA reads as TGCAGCGTCGACAACGCATTAAACACCGGGGAGCTGTTTTTT. Amino acid sequence: CSVDNALNTGELFF.

The chain combines TRBV7-8 with TRBJ2-7, with D tentatively TRBD1 (5 bases). The CDR3 runs to 13 residues. Trimming removed 3 bases at V and 5 bases at J, with 11 bases between. Looked up from germline, CDR1 is SGHVS and CDR2 is FQNEAQ. The CDR3 is CASSLQGSNEQYF. The DNA for the CDR3 is TGTGCCAGCAGCTTGCAGGGAAGCAACGAGCAGTACTTC.

V gene TRBV5-1 combines with J gene TRBJ2-7; TRBD1 is a possible D gene (7 bases). Trimming shortened V by 2 bases and J by 2 bases, and 14 bases separated the two germline ends. The CDR3 totals 15 residues. CDR1 and CDR2 (germline): SGHRS, YFSETQ. The CDR3, as DNA: TGCGCCAGCAGCTTAATTTTCAGGGGGGCCTACGAGCAGTACTTC. Translation: CASSLIFRGAYEQYF.

This clone has a single count. The gene calls are TRBV7-8 and TRBJ1-1; 9 nucleotides agree with TRBD1. V lost 5 bases, J lost 0 bases, and 7 bases stayed unmatched. The CDR3 runs to 16 residues. The germline V gene encodes CDR1 SGHVS and CDR2 FQNEAQ. Here the CDR3 reads CASSPGQGPLNTEAFF. Written as DNA, the CDR3 is TGTGCCAGCAGCCCAGGACAGGGGCCATTGAACACTGAAGCTTTCTTT.

The V and J genes are TRBV2 and TRBJ2-7, with a weak D call TRBD1 (6 bases). Trimming left V 5 bases short and J 6 bases short, with 17 bases between. Germline V gives CDR1 SNHLY, CDR2 FYNNEI. The CDR3 covers 14 residues. CDR3 in amino acids: CASSPETGLGEQYF. CDR3 nucleotides: TGTGCCAGCAGTCCGGAGACAGGCCTGGGCGAGCAGTACTTC.

The CDR3 loop reads CASMDGKDGEAFF. CDR3 sequence (DNA): TGTGCCAGCATGGACGGGAAGGATGGTGAAGCTTTCTTT. This chain connects TRBV6-1 to TRBJ1-1; D not resolved. This CDR3 is built from 13 residues. V lost 7 bases and J lost 7, with 16 bases in between. CDR1 is MNHNS and CDR2 is SASEGT in the germline V gene.

The gene calls are TRBV7-2 and TRBJ2-7, with 11 bases matching TRBD2. The CDR3 spans 16 residues. Germline V gene data show CDR1 as SGHTA and CDR2 as FQGNSA. Losses at the gene ends were 5 bases for V and 4 bases for J; bases not matched to a gene: 10. CDR3 coding DNA: TGTGCCAGCAGCGAGGGGTTAGCGGGAGGGACGTACGAGCAGTACTTC. This gives the protein CASSEGLAGGTYEQYF. The full variable domain, in which reference TRBV7-2 and TRBJ2-7 provide the parts outside the CDR3, is GAGVSQSPSNKVTEKGKDVELRCDPISGHTALYWYRQSLGQGLEFLIYFQGNSAPDKSGLPSDRFSAERTGGSVSTLTIQRTQQEDSAVYLCASSEGLAGGTYEQYFGPGTRLTVT.

The genes are TRBV11-3 and TRBJ2-1; the match to TRBD2 covers 9 bases. With V trimmed by 5 bases and J by 6 bases, 8 bases remained unmatched. CDR3 length equals 15 residues. From germline, CDR1 is SGHNT and CDR2 YENEEA. The CDR3 spells CASSRWREGLNEQFF. The CDR3 nucleotides are TGTGCCAGCAGCCGGTGGCGGGAGGGCCTCAATGAGCAGTTCTTC.

The V gene is TRBV6-1, the J gene TRBJ2-2; possible D gene TRBD1, 6 bases. CDR3 length: 15 amino acids. Germline V gene data show CDR1 as MNHNS and CDR2 as SASEGT. With 2 bases removed from V and 5 bases from J, the gap between germline ends came to 12 bases. DNA of the CDR3: TGTGCCAGCAGTGAACTTCAGGGGACGACCGGGGAGCTGTTTTTT. The encoded protein is CASSELQGTTGELFF.

This clone was detected only once. This CDR3 reads CATSNRTGGETQYF. In DNA form, the CDR3 reads TGTGCCACCAGCAACCGGACAGGGGGAGAGACCCAGTACTTC. This sequence joins TRBV15 and TRBJ2-5; the match to TRBD1 covers 10 bases. CDR1 is LNHNV, CDR2 YYDKDF, per germline (reference sequence). After removal of 4 bases from V and 4 bases from J, the junction contained 3 bases not matched to a gene. The CDR3 has 14 residues. The full variable domain, in which reference TRBV15 and TRBJ2-5 provide the parts outside the CDR3, is DAMVIQNPRYQVTQFGKPVTLSCSQTLNHNVMYWYQQKSSQAPKLLFHYYDKDFNNEADTPDNFQSRRPNTSFCFLDIRSPGLGDTAMYLCATSNRTGGETQYFGPGTRLLVL.